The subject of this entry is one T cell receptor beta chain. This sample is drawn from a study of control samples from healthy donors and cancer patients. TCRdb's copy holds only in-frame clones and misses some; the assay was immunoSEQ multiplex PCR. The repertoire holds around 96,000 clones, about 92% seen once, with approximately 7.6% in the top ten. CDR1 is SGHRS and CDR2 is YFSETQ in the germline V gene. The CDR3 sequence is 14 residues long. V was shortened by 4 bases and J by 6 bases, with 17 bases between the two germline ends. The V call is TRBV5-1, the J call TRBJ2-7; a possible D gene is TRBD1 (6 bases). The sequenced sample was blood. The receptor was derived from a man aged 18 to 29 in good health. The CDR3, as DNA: TGCGCCAGCAGCCAAGCGGAAACAGGGCCCGAGCAGTACTTC. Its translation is CASSQAETGPEQYF.